Listed below are T cell receptor beta chains from one sample, sequenced in a study of Ad26.COV2.S vaccination and SARS-CoV-2 variants. Sequenced by immunoSEQ multiplex PCR; TCRdb stores in-frame clones only, minus some. The sample includes about 680,000 clones, 89% seen only once; the top ten take about 1.5%. Source: peripheral blood, taken in a trial of Ad26.COV2.S vaccine versus placebo. These receptors were taken from a person between 18 and 60 years old who received the Ad26.COV2.S COVID-19 vaccine or a placebo. CDR3s include the opening cysteine and the closing phenylalanine or tryptophan. The order of the fields is D gene, J gene, V gene, clone size, CDR3 protein, CDR3 DNA. The D gene is left open where the match is weak. Clone size is shown for a subset of rows, as once, few, many or a class of expanded clone.

D gene: .; J gene: TRBJ2-6; V gene: TRBV5-1; clone size: .; CDR3 protein: CASSSGLSSGANVLTF; CDR3 DNA: TGCGCCAGCAGCTCGGGACTTAGCTCTGGGGCCAACGTCCTGACTTTC
D gene: TRBD2; J gene: TRBJ2-5; V gene: TRBV9; clone size: .; CDR3 protein: CASSVGLAGFQETQYF; CDR3 DNA: TGTGCCAGCAGCGTAGGACTAGCGGGGTTCCAAGAGACCCAGTACTTC
D gene: TRBD1; J gene: TRBJ1-2; V gene: TRBV6-5; clone size: .; CDR3 protein: CASSYGDRGPGYTF; CDR3 DNA: TGTGCCAGCAGTTACGGGGACAGGGGGCCTGGCTACACCTTC
D gene: .; J gene: TRBJ1-2; V gene: TRBV9; clone size: .; CDR3 protein: CASSGTGSSYGYTF; CDR3 DNA: TGTGCCAGCAGCGGCACAGGGTCGAGCTATGGCTACACCTTC
D gene: TRBD1; J gene: TRBJ2-2; V gene: TRBV7-2; clone size: .; CDR3 protein: CASSLIQGTGELFF; CDR3 DNA: TGTGCCAGCAGCCTTATACAGGGGACCGGGGAGCTGTTTTTT
D gene: TRBD1; J gene: TRBJ1-1; V gene: TRBV27; clone size: .; CDR3 protein: CASRQTGMIEAFF; CDR3 DNA: TGTGCCAGCAGACAGACAGGGATGATTGAAGCTTTCTTT
D gene: .; J gene: TRBJ2-7; V gene: TRBV3-1/TRBV3-2; clone size: .; CDR3 protein: CASSQESAYEQYF; CDR3 DNA: TGTGCCAGCAGCCAAGAAAGTGCCTACGAGCAGTACTTC
D gene: .; J gene: TRBJ2-3; V gene: TRBV18; clone size: .; CDR3 protein: CASSPTTDTQYF; CDR3 DNA: TGTGCCAGCTCACCGACCACAGATACGCAGTATTTT
D gene: TRBD1; J gene: TRBJ2-2; V gene: TRBV13; clone size: .; CDR3 protein: CASSPGTGVAGELFF; CDR3 DNA: TGTGCCAGCAGCCCGGGGACAGGGGTAGCCGGGGAGCTGTTTTTT
D gene: TRBD1; J gene: TRBJ2-7; V gene: TRBV11-2; clone size: .; CDR3 protein: CASSLVVGTVTEQYF; CDR3 DNA: TGTGCCAGCAGCTTAGTTGTCGGGACAGTGACCGAGCAGTACTTC
D gene: TRBD2; J gene: TRBJ2-7; V gene: TRBV9; clone size: .; CDR3 protein: CASSHRGREDYEQYF; CDR3 DNA: TGTGCCAGCAGCCATCGTGGGAGGGAGGACTACGAGCAGTACTTC
D gene: .; J gene: TRBJ2-1; V gene: TRBV14; clone size: .; CDR3 protein: CASSQVLRPYNEQFF; CDR3 DNA: TGTGCCAGCAGCCAAGTGTTGAGGCCCTACAATGAGCAGTTCTTC
D gene: TRBD2; J gene: TRBJ2-1; V gene: TRBV4-1; clone size: .; CDR3 protein: CASSQGTSDNEQFF; CDR3 DNA: TGCGCCAGCAGCCAAGGGACTAGCGACAATGAGCAGTTCTTC
D gene: TRBD2; J gene: TRBJ2-3; V gene: TRBV5-1; clone size: once; CDR3 protein: CASSLGGLGLAGKLSYTQYF; CDR3 DNA: TGCGCCAGCAGCTTGGGGGGACTTGGACTAGCGGGAAAGTTGTCTTATACGCAGTATTTT
D gene: TRBD1; J gene: TRBJ1-4; V gene: TRBV6-5; clone size: .; CDR3 protein: CASSSGQPKKLFF; CDR3 DNA: TGTGCCAGCAGTTCGGGACAGCCCAAAAAACTGTTTTTT
D gene: .; J gene: TRBJ2-2; V gene: TRBV29-1; clone size: .; CDR3 protein: CSARGAGANTGELFF; CDR3 DNA: TGCAGCGCACGAGGGGCAGGGGCTAACACCGGGGAGCTGTTTTTT
D gene: TRBD1; J gene: TRBJ1-1; V gene: TRBV19; clone size: .; CDR3 protein: CASRRQGGGTEAFF; CDR3 DNA: TGTGCCAGTAGAAGACAGGGCGGGGGCACTGAAGCTTTCTTT
D gene: .; J gene: TRBJ2-6; V gene: TRBV18; clone size: .; CDR3 protein: CASSPGPGANVLTF; CDR3 DNA: TGTGCCAGCTCACCGGGACCTGGGGCCAACGTCCTGACTTTC
D gene: TRBD2; J gene: TRBJ2-2; V gene: TRBV7-2; clone size: .; CDR3 protein: CASSFGRGSTGELFF; CDR3 DNA: TGTGCCAGCAGCTTCGGGAGGGGTAGCACCGGGGAGCTGTTTTTT
D gene: TRBD2; J gene: TRBJ2-1; V gene: TRBV2; clone size: .; CDR3 protein: CASSLSGRANNEQFF; CDR3 DNA: TGTGCCAGCAGCCTCAGCGGGAGGGCAAACAATGAGCAGTTCTTC
D gene: .; J gene: TRBJ1-3; V gene: TRBV19; clone size: .; CDR3 protein: CASNDDRPGTGNTIYF; CDR3 DNA: TGTGCCAGTAACGACGACAGGCCTGGCACTGGAAACACCATATATTTT
D gene: .; J gene: TRBJ1-5; V gene: TRBV7-2; clone size: .; CDR3 protein: CASSFGGHQPQHF; CDR3 DNA: TGTGCCAGCAGCTTCGGGGGGCATCAGCCCCAGCATTTT
D gene: .; J gene: TRBJ2-7; V gene: TRBV30; clone size: few; CDR3 protein: CAWTRINEQYF; CDR3 DNA: TGTGCCTGGACCCGGATTAACGAGCAGTACTTC
D gene: .; J gene: TRBJ2-3; V gene: TRBV5-4; clone size: .; CDR3 protein: CASSLGARDTQYF; CDR3 DNA: TGTGCCAGCAGCTTGGGGGCCCGAGATACGCAGTATTTT
D gene: .; J gene: TRBJ2-2; V gene: TRBV7-9; clone size: .; CDR3 protein: CASSRIYTGELFF; CDR3 DNA: TGTGCCAGCAGCCGGATCTACACCGGGGAGCTGTTTTTT
D gene: .; J gene: TRBJ2-7; V gene: TRBV18; clone size: few; CDR3 protein: CASSSGGATYEQYF; CDR3 DNA: TGTGCCAGCTCCTCGGGGGGCGCAACTTACGAGCAGTACTTC
D gene: .; J gene: TRBJ2-2; V gene: TRBV2; clone size: .; CDR3 protein: CASRTDAGELFF; CDR3 DNA: TGTGCCAGCAGAACAGACGCCGGGGAGCTGTTTTTT
D gene: .; J gene: TRBJ2-6; V gene: TRBV18; clone size: .; CDR3 protein: CASSPGHSSGANVLTF; CDR3 DNA: TGTGCCAGCTCACCGGGACACAGCTCTGGGGCCAACGTCCTGACTTTC
D gene: .; J gene: TRBJ1-1; V gene: TRBV20-1; clone size: .; CDR3 protein: CSWEGNTEAFF; CDR3 DNA: TGCTCCTGGGAAGGGAACACTGAAGCTTTCTTT